The T cell receptor beta chain under discussion was sequenced for a study of cytomegalovirus exposure and HLA in healthy donors. Background on the study: Later, an analysis reported that the 110 or so validation repertoires had used the same platform as the approximately 670 first-cohort repertoires. Broader study findings: The study put under 200 TCR beta chains on its list as cytomegalovirus-associated. Rarity characterized most TCR sequences, yet some public TCRs appeared in many donors.

Trimming removed 2 bases at V and 6 bases at J, with 13 bases between. Germline CDR1 reads MNHEY; CDR2 reads SVGAGI. CDR3 length: 14 residues. This clone was counted once. Its target is unknown. The approximately 130-subject validation cohort, separate from the roughly 700-subject first cohort, included the donors. Sequenced by immunoSEQ multiplex PCR; TCRdb stores in-frame clones only, minus some. The sample gives 45,000 or so clones, under 95% of which show up once; about 2.1% is in the top ten. The rearrangement uses TRBV6-5 and TRBJ1-2; a weak D match, TRBD1 (5 bases). Sequenced: PBMCs. The sequence was collected from a woman under 30 in good health and CMV-seronegative. CDR3 region: CASSYGGPGNGYTF. The DNA of the CDR3 is TGTGCCAGCAGTTACGGAGGGCCAGGGAATGGCTACACCTTC.